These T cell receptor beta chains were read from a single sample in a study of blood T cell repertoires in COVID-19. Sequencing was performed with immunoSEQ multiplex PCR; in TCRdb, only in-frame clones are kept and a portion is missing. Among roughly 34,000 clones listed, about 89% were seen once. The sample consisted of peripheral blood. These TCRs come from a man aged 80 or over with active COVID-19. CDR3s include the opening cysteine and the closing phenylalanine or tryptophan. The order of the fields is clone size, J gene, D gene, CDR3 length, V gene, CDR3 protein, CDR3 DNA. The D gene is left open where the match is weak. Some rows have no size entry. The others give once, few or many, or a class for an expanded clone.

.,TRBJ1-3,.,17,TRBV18,CASSPSPSGSSGNTIYF,TGTGCCAGCTCACCATCGCCCAGTGGGAGCTCTGGAAACACCATATATTTT
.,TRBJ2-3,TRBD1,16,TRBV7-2,CASSNRGTVPRDTQYF,TGTGCCAGCAGCAACAGAGGGACAGTCCCCCGGGATACGCAGTATTTT
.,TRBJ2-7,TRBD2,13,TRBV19,CASSIGLAYEQYF,TGTGCCAGTAGTATAGGACTAGCGTACGAGCAGTACTTC
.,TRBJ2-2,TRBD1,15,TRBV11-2,CASSLGDRYTGELFF,TGTGCCAGCAGCCTGGGGGACAGATACACCGGGGAGCTGTTTTTT
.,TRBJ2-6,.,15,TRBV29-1,CSVVRPKGGANVLTF,TGCAGCGTTGTCCGGCCTAAGGGTGGGGCCAATGTCCTGACTTTC
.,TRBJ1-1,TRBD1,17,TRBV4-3,CASSQDQGVIMNTEAFF,TGCGCCAGCAGCCAAGATCAGGGGGTAATCATGAACACTGAAGCTTTCTTT
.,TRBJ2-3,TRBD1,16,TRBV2,CASSEPGQGLTDTQYF,TGTGCCAGCAGCGAACCGGGACAGGGGCTCACAGATACGCAGTATTTT
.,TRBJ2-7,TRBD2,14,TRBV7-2,CASSSGGSSYEQYF,TGTGCCAGCAGCTCGGGCGGGAGTTCCTACGAGCAGTACTTC
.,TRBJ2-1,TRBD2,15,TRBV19,CASSMVQGGYYEQFF,TGTGCCAGTAGTATGGTGCAGGGAGGGTACTATGAGCAGTTCTTC
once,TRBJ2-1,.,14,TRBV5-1,CASSTADTYNEQFF,TGCGCCAGCAGCACTGCGGACACCTACAATGAGCAGTTCTTC
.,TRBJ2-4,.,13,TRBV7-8,CASSLWQGYIQYF,TGTGCCAGCAGCTTATGGCAGGGGTACATTCAGTACTTC
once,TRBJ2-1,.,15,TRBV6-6,CASTQPTIGYNEQFF,TGTGCCAGCACCCAGCCGACTATCGGGTACAATGAGCAGTTCTTC
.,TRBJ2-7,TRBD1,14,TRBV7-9,CASSLEGTVREQYF,TGTGCCAGCAGCTTAGAAGGGACAGTGCGGGAGCAGTACTTC
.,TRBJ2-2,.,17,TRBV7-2,CASSLASMVTRGGELFF,TGTGCCAGCAGCTTAGCGTCGATGGTCACTAGAGGGGGGGAGCTGTTTTTT
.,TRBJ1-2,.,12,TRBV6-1,CASSDTLYGYTF,TGTGCCAGCAGTGACACTCTATATGGCTACACCTTC
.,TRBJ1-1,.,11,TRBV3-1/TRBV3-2,CASSQGGEAFF,TGTGCCAGCAGCCAAGGCGGTGAAGCTTTCTTT
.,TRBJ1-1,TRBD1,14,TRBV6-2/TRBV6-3,CASSLQGARTEAFF,TGTGCCAGCAGCTTACAGGGGGCGCGGACTGAAGCTTTCTTT
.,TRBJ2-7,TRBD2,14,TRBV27,CASFPSGRPYEQYF,TGTGCCAGCTTTCCGAGCGGGAGGCCCTACGAGCAGTACTTC
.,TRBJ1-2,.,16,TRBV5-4,CASSSLGDRSSYGYTF,TGTGCCAGCAGCTCATTGGGAGACAGGTCTAGCTATGGCTACACCTTC
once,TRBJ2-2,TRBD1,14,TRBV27,CASSPGGVGGELFF,TGTGCCAGCAGTCCAGGGGGAGTGGGCGGGGAGCTGTTTTTT
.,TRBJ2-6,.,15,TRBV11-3,CASSGGTAGANVLTF,TGTGCCAGCAGCGGAGGGACAGCTGGGGCCAACGTCCTGACTTTC
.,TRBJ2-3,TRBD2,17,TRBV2,CASSAGISSGSTDTQYF,TGTGCCAGCAGTGCCGGTATTTCTAGCGGCAGCACAGATACGCAGTATTTT
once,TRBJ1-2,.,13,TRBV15,CATSRDFNYGYTF,TGTGCCACCAGCAGAGACTTTAACTATGGCTACACCTTC
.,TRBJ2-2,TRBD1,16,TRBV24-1,CATSATTGVLSGELFF,TGTGCCACCAGTGCCACGACAGGGGTACTTTCCGGGGAGCTGTTTTTT
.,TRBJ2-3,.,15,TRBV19,CASSILGGSTDTQYF,TGTGCCAGTAGTATACTTGGCGGGAGCACAGATACGCAGTATTTT
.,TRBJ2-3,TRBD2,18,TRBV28,CASNPLGGSLFGTDTQYF,TGTGCCAGCAACCCCCTCGGCGGGAGTCTCTTTGGGACAGATACGCAGTATTTT
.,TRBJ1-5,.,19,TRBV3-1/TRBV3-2,CASSQDTPRGLYGNQPQHF,TGTGCCAGCAGCCAAGATACCCCCAGGGGTTTGTATGGCAATCAGCCCCAGCATTTT